The source of this T cell receptor beta chain is a study of blood T cell repertoires in COVID-19. Overall study: From T cells, B-cell-depleted T cells, or PBMCs came the material, which was cDNA or gDNA.

Some clones are missing from TCRdb's copy, which holds only in-frame ones; the method was immunoSEQ multiplex PCR. The top ten clones hold approximately 9.1% of a sample with about 180,000 clones, 82% of them seen once. Sequenced: peripheral blood. The source of this sequence is a woman in her 70s with acute or convalescent COVID-19.

CDR3 nucleotides: TGCGCCAGCAGCCAAGAAGTCGGAGGGGTCCAGGCAGATACGCAGTATTTT. Its translation is CASSQEVGGVQADTQYF. The V gene is TRBV4-3, the J gene TRBJ2-3, with D tentatively TRBD2 (6 bases). The length of the CDR3 is 17 residues. CDR1 is LGHNA and CDR2 is YSLEER in the germline V gene. V lost 0 bases, J lost 4 bases, and 17 bases lay in between.